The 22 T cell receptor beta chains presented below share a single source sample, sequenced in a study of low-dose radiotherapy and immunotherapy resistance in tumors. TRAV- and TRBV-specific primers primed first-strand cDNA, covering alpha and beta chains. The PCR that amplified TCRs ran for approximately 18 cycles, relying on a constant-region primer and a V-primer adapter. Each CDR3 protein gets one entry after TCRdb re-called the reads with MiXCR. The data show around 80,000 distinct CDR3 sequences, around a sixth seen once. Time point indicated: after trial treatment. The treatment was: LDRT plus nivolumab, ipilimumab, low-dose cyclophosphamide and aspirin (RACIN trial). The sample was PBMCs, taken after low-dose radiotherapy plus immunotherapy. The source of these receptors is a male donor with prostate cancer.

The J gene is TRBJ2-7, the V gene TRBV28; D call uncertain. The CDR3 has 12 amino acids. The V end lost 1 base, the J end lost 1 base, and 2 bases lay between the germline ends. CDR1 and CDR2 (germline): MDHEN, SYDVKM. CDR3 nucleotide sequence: TGTGCCAGCAGTTTATTTTCCTACGAGCAGTACTTC. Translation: CASSLFSYEQYF.

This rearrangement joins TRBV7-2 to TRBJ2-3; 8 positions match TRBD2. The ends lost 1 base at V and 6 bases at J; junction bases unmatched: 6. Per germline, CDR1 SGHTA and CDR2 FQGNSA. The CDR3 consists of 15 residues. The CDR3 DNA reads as TGTGCCAGCAGCTTAGAGGGACTAGTGCTGGATACGCAGTATTTT. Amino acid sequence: CASSLEGLVLDTQYF.

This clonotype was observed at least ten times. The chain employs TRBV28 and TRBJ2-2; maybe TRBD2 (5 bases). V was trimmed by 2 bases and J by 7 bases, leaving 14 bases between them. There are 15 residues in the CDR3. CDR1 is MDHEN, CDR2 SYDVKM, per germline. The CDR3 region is CASSLKKRDHGELFF. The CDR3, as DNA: TGTGCCAGCAGTTTAAAGAAACGGGATCACGGGGAGCTGTTTTTT.

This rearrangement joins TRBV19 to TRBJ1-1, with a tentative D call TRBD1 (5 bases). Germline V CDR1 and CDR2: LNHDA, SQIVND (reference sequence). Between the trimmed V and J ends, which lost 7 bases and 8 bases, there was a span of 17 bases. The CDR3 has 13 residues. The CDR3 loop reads CASTERDSCEAFF. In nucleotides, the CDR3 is TGTGCCAGTACCGAACGGGACTCTTGCGAAGCTTTCTTT.

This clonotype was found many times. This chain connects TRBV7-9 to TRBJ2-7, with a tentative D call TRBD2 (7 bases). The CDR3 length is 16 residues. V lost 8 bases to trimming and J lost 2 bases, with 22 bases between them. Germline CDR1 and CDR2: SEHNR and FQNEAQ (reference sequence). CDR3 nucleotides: TGTGCCAGCGGACGTACTGGGGGGGGCCTTACCTACGAGCAGTACTTC. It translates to CASGRTGGGLTYEQYF.

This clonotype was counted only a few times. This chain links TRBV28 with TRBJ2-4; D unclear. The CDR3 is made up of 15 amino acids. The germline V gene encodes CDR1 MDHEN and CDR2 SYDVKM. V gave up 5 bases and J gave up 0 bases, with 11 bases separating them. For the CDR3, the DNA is TGTGCCAGCAGTCCCCGCGCTCTAGCCAAAAACATTCAGTACTTC. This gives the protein CASSPRALAKNIQYF.

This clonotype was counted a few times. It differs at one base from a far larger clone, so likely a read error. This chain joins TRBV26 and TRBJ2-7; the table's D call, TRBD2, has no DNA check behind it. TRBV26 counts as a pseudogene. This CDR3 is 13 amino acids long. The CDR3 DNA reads TGTGCCAGCAGAGTAGCGGGAGTCAATGAGCAGTACTTC. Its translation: CASRVAGVNEQYF.

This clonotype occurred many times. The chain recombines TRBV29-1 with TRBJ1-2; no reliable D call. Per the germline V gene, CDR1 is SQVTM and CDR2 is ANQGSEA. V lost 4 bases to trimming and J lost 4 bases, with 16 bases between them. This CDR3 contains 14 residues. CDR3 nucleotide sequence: TGCAGCGTTGTAGGCCAGGAGGGAGGCTATGGCTACACCTTC. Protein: CSVVGQEGGYGYTF.

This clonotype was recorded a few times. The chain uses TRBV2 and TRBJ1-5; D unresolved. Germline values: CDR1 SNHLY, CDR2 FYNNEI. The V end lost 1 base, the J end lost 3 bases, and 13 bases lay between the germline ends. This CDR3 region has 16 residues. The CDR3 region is CASSEGAGSVNQPQHF. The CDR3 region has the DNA TGTGCCAGCAGTGAAGGGGCTGGTAGCGTCAATCAGCCCCAGCATTTT.

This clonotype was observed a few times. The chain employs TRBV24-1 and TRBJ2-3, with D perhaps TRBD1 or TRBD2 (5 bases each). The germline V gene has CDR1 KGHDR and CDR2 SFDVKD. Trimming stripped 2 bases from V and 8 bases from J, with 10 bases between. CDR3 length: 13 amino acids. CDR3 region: CATSDSGPGTQYF. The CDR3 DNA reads TGTGCCACCAGTGATTCGGGACCCGGTACGCAGTATTTT.

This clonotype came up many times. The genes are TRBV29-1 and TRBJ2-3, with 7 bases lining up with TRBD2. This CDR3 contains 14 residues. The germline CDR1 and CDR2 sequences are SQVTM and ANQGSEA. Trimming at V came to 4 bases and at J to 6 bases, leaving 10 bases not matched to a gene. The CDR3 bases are TGCAGCGTTGGGGGACTAAAATTCAGGGATACGCAGTATTTT. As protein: CSVGGLKFRDTQYF.

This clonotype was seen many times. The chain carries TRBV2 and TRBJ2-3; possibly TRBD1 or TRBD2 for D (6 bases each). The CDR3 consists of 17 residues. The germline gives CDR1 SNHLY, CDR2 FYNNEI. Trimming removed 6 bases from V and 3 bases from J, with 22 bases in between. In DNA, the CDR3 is TGTGCCAGCAGGGGGGGCCTGGGGCAGGGTCCGACAGATACGCAGTATTTT. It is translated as CASRGGLGQGPTDTQYF.

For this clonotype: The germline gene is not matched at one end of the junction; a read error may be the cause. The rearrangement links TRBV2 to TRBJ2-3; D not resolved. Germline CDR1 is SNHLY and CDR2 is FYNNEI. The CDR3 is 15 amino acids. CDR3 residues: CTSSESPMGTDTQYF. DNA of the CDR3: TGTACCAGCAGTGAGAGCCCCATGGGCACAGATACGCAGTATTTT. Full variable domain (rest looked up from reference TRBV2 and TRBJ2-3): EPEVTQTPSHQVTQMGQEVILRCVPISNHLYFYWYRQILGQKVEFLVSFYNNEISEKSEIFDDQFSVERPDGSNFTLKIRSTKLEDSAMYFCTSSESPMGTDTQYFGPGTRLTVL.

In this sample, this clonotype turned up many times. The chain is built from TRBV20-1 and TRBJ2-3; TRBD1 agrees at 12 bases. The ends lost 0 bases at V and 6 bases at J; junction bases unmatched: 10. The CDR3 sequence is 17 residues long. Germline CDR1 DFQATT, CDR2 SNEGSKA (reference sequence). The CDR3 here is CSARDGGTGGRPDTQYF. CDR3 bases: TGCAGTGCTAGAGACGGCGGGACAGGGGGCAGGCCGGATACGCAGTATTTT.

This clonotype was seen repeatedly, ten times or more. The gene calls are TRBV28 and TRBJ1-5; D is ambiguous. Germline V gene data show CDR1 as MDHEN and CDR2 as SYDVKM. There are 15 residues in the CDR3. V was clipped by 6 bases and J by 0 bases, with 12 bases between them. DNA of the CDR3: TGTGCCAGCAGCCATGGCACCCATAGCAATCAGCCCCAGCATTTT. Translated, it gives CASSHGTHSNQPQHF.

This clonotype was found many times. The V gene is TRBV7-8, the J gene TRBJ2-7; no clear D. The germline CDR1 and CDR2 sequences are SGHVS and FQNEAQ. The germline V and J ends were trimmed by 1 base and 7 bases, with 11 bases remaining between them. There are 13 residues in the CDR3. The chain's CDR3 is CASSLERQHEQYF. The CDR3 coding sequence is TGTGCCAGCAGCTTAGAACGGCAGCATGAGCAGTACTTC.

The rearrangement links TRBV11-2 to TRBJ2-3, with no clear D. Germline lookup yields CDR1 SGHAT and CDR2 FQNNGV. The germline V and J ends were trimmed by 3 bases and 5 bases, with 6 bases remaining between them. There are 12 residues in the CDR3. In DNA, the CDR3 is TGTGCCAGCAGCTTGAACAGAGATACGCAGTATTTT. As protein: CASSLNRDTQYF.

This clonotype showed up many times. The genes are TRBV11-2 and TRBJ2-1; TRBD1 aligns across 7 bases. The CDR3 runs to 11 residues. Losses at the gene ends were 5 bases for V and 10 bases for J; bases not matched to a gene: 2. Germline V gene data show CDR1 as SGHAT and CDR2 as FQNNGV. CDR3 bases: TGTGCCAGCAGCCCGGACAGGGAGCAGTTCTTC. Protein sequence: CASSPDREQFF.

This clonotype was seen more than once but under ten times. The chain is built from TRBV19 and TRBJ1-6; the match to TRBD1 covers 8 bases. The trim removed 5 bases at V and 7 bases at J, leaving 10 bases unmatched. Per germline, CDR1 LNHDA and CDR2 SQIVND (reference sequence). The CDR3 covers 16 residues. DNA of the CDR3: TGTGCCAGTAGTCCGAGCCGGGACAGGAACAATTCACCCCTCCACTTT. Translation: CASSPSRDRNNSPLHF.

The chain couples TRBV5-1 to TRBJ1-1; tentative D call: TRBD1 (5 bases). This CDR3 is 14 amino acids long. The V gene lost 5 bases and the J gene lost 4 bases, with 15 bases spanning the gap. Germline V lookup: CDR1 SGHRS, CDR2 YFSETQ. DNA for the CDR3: TGCGCCAGCAGTAACATGGGGGGGGGCACTGAAGCTTTCTTT. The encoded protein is CASSNMGGGTEAFF.

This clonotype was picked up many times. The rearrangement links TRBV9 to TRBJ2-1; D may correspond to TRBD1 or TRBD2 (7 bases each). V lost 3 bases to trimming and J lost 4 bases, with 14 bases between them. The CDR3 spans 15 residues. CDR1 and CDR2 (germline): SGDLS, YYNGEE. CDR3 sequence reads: CASSAAGGGYNEQFF. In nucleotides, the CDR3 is TGTGCCAGCAGCGCGGCAGGGGGGGGATACAATGAGCAGTTCTTC.

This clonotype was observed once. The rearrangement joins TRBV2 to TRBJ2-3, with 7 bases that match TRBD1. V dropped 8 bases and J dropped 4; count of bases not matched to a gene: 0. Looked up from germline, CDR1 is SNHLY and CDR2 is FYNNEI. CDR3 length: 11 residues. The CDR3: CASGTADTQYF. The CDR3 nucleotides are TGTGCCAGCGGGACAGCAGATACGCAGTATTTT.